This TCR beta chain was sequenced in a study of blood T cell repertoires in COVID-19. Study-wide context: Collection of acute and convalescent COVID-19 samples took place in the United States, Italy and Spain. PBMCs, B-cell-depleted T cells, or T cells provided the cDNA or gDNA that made up the material.

Germline V gene sequence: CDR1 SGHTS, CDR2 YDEGEE. The CDR3 consists of 12 residues. V shed 3 bases and J shed 4 bases, with 7 bases lying between them. As handled by the study authors: By means of reference gene primer amplification, nucleated cell counts were estimated. This table comes from immunoSEQ multiplex PCR, and its TCRdb copy is limited to in-frame clones, with some not included. The D gene and trimming were derived from the DNA, and the V and J assignments and clone size from that table. The profile shows 180,000 or so clones, over 75% of them singletons. V usage is TRBV5-8 and J usage is TRBJ1-2; D gene unclear. The clonotype originates from a man in his forties with active or convalescent COVID-19. The specimen was peripheral blood. CDR3 protein: CASSWRLYGYTF. The CDR3 DNA is TGTGCCAGCAGCTGGCGGCTCTATGGCTACACCTTC.